This TCR beta chain appears in the sequencing data of a study of regulatory T cells in long-lasting Graves disease. This clonotype was detected many times. Its antigen is currently unknown. General study findings and limits: There was favoring of TRBV28, TRBJ1-2 and TRBJ2-5 in persistent disease.

Specified time point: newly diagnosed GD, antithyroid drugs for less than 3 months. From RNA extracted from PBMCs, the TCR library was made. Doctors identified Graves' disease using the American Thyroid Association guidelines. Libraries of TCR beta came from iRepertoire HTBI primers plus Arm-PCR of CDR3 regions. MiXCR, run by TCRdb on the multiplex PCR reads, gives a single entry per CDR3 protein. This sample carries hundreds of thousands of distinct CDR3 sequences, approximately 16% of them seen once, and the ten largest clones take about 32%. The germline CDR1 and CDR2 sequences are SGHTA and FQGNSA. V shed 6 bases and J 0 bases; nucleotides not matched to a gene: 4. This CDR3 contains 14 residues. This sample was shared with a second study, whose subject was T cells in Graves' hyperthyroidism and ophthalmopathy.

The chain uses TRBV7-2 and TRBJ2-7; 8 nucleotides agree with TRBD2. The receptor's source is a man in his forties with Graves disease. Specimen: peripheral blood mononuclear cells (PBMCs), collected at new diagnosis, from a patient treated with antithyroid drugs. The CDR3 protein is CASRSGGNSYEQYF. CDR3 nucleotide sequence: TGTGCCAGCAGGTCGGGGGGGAACTCCTACGAGCAGTACTTC.